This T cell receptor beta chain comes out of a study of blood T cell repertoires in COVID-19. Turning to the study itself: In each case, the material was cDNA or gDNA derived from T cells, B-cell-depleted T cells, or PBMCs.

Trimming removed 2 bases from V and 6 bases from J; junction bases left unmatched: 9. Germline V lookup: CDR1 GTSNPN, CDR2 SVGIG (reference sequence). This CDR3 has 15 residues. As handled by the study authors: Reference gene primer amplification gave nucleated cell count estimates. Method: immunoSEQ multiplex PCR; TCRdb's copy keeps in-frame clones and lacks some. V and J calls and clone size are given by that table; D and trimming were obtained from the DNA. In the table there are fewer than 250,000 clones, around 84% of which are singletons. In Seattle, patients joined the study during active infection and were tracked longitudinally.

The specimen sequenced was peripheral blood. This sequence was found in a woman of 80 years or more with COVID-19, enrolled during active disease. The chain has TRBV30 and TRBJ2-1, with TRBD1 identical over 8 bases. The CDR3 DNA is TGTGCCTGGAGTAAAACTGGACAGGGAAGCAATGAGCAGTTCTTC. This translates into CAWSKTGQGSNEQFF.